This TCR beta chain was recovered during a study of PD-L1 blockade in urothelial cancer. Trimming cost V 0 bases and J 4 bases, with 12 bases left between them. The CDR3 loop spans 15 amino acids. Germline loops: CDR1 SGDLS, CDR2 YYNGEE. The assay was immunoSEQ multiplex PCR, and TCRdb's table has in-frame clones only and misses some. In the table there are about 110,000 clones, around 85% of which are singletons. The sequenced sample was PBMCs, obtained around atezolizumab (anti-PD-L1) treatment. This clonotype was sampled from a man aged 45-65 years with urothelial cancer. This chain connects TRBV9 to TRBJ2-3; a possible D gene is TRBD1 (5 bases). As DNA, the CDR3 is TGTGCCAGCAGCGTAGGAATAGGGGCCGCAGATACGCAGTATTTT. Translating it yields CASSVGIGAADTQYF.